The rows below give T cell receptor beta chains drawn from one sample of a study of cytomegalovirus exposure and HLA in healthy donors. Method: immunoSEQ multiplex PCR; TCRdb's copy keeps in-frame clones and lacks some. The table records some 78,000 clones, 70% to 80% of them present only once. The sequencing input was PBMCs. The receptors come from a man between 40 and 49 years old in good health and CMV-seropositive. The CDR3 runs from the conserved cysteine through the conserved F or W.

>TRBV18|TRBJ1-4
CASSERGATNEKLFF
>TRBV14|TRBJ2-1
CASSHPPTSGFSYNEQFF
>TRBV30|TRBJ1-6
CAWSVLLGEDYNSPLHF
>TRBV4-3|TRBJ2-1
CASSQDLPIYNEQFF
>TRBV5-1|TRBJ1-2
CASGNQGSSGPSYGYTF
>TRBV27|TRBJ1-2
CASSSLDRVGGGYTF
>TRBV15|TRBJ1-5
CATSRDRGRQPQHF
>TRBV7-3|TRBJ2-1
CASSLNSAINPPSSYNEQFF
>TRBV20-1|TRBJ2-7
CSARQGGEQYF
>TRBV7-8|TRBJ2-7
CASSLEPYEQYF
>TRBV19|TRBJ1-2
CASSGTGGAYGYTF
>TRBV7-9|TRBJ1-5
CASSPGNSNQPQHF
>TRBV11-3|TRBJ1-1
CASSSPDRDEAFF
>TRBV19|TRBJ2-7
CASSVKGNTYEQYF
>TRBV30|TRBJ2-3
CAWSTSGGLPERRDTQYF
>TRBV5-5|TRBJ1-6
CASRQGQGNSPLHF
>TRBV2|TRBJ2-7
CASSLDRGLNEQYF
>TRBV6-5|TRBJ2-2
CASSPPGDTGELFF
>TRBV6-5|TRBJ1-3
CASSFSPTGTGNTIYF
>TRBV4-3|TRBJ1-1
CASSRGQGAHTEAFF
>TRBV11-3|TRBJ2-7
CASSLTGTDSYEQYF
>TRBV5-1|TRBJ2-7
CASSQRSGTYEQYF
>TRBV10-3|TRBJ2-1
CAISGGLAGAYNEQFF
>TRBV15|TRBJ2-3
CATSRGRSNTDTQYF
>TRBV14|TRBJ2-7
CASSQAQGALYEQYF
>TRBV6-1|TRBJ1-1
CASSKSGGLNTEAFF
>TRBV27|TRBJ1-5
CASSYYSNQPQHF
>TRBV18|TRBJ2-7
CASSGSLGYEQYF
>TRBV10-3|TRBJ2-2
CAISVSASGVNTGELFF
>TRBV6-5|TRBJ2-1
CASSPRLAGWNEQFF
>TRBV2|TRBJ1-5
CASSSGTGGRGPQHF
>TRBV5-4|TRBJ1-5
CASSLAGGDQPQHF
>TRBV2|TRBJ1-4
CASSEALGRGEKLFF
>TRBV25-1|TRBJ2-5
CASSELSGGEETQYF
>TRBV10-2|TRBJ2-7
CASSEGGGSYEQYF
>TRBV2|TRBJ2-3
CASTPLARTDTQYF
>TRBV4-1|TRBJ2-1
CASSQVGTSGPSYNEQFF
>TRBV7-3|TRBJ2-3
CASSEYGVDTQYF
>TRBV13|TRBJ2-2
CASSPGLAGGPRRNGELFF
>TRBV10-1|TRBJ2-3
CASSEYRVTDTQYF
>TRBV11-2|TRBJ1-5
CASSLDGTEQRQPQHF
>TRBV19|TRBJ1-6
CASSIPGNSPLHF
>TRBV6-7|TRBJ2-5
CASSYSRAPGQGVETQYF
>TRBV25-1|TRBJ1-4
CASSGGPEKLFF
>TRBV5-1|TRBJ2-4
CASSLAASGGENIQYF
>TRBV29-1|TRBJ2-5
CSVGTGETQYF
>TRBV18|TRBJ1-5
CASSPGTGNQPQHF
>TRBV5-6|TRBJ1-5
CASSLGLYQPQHF
>TRBV27|TRBJ1-5
CASSARTGNQPQHF
>TRBV7-8|TRBJ1-2
CASSPRDRAANYGYTF
>TRBV2|TRBJ2-3
CASSLTSGSADTQYF
>TRBV18|TRBJ2-7
CASSTTGLAASYEQYF
>TRBV7-3|TRBJ1-1
CASSEGVNTEAFF
>TRBV27|TRBJ2-5
CASSLSYPEKTQYF
>TRBV2|TRBJ1-2
CASSERSYGYTF
>TRBV5-1|TRBJ2-7
CASSLEAGKAEQYF
>TRBV27|TRBJ1-2
CASRYRDRVRYGYTF
>TRBV7-2|TRBJ2-5
CASMRGGDGRETQYF
>TRBV9|TRBJ2-1
CASSVTGYNEQFF